The subject of this entry is one TCR beta chain. The CDR3 is 14 residues long. Germline V CDR1 and CDR2: SGHNT, YYREEE (reference sequence). Trimming pared 3 bases from V and 0 bases from J, leaving 9 bases between. Exclusion applied to patients with autoimmune disease history or systemic immunosuppression. This table comes from immunoSEQ multiplex PCR, and its TCRdb copy is limited to in-frame clones, with some not included. The table has 45,000 to 55,000 clones, about 83% seen once. The sample originates from a study of OX40 agonist ivuxolimab in advanced cancers. Study information: As their treatment, patients were administered ivuxolimab, an agonistic anti-OX40 (CD134) antibody.

The specimen comprised CD4+ or CD8+ T cells sorted from blood, sampled in a trial of the OX40 agonist ivuxolimab. This clonotype was obtained from an adult with an advanced solid tumor such as melanoma, head and neck, liver or kidney cancer. The chain carries TRBV5-4 and TRBJ1-2, with no clear D. CDR3 nucleotide sequence: TGTGCCAGCAGCTCTGACATCTCTAACTATGGCTACACCTTC. It is translated as CASSSDISNYGYTF.